The next 32 T cell receptor beta chains were all read from a single sample in a study of vaccination and CD4 T cells after COVID-19. With the Oncomine TCR Beta short-read assay, DNA from cultured CD4+ T cells was sequenced. TCRdb reanalysed the PCR reads using MiXCR and keeps one entry per CDR3 protein. The sample gives fewer than 20,000 distinct CDR3 sequences, roughly 58% of which show up once; about 12% is in the top ten. Their antigens are not known. Treatment meaning: roughly ten-day PBMC culture with coronavirus spike peptide pools or control peptides (ViraFEST assay). Sequenced sample: CD4+ T cells from blood, cultured in vitro. The receptors here all came from a human donor who had recovered from COVID-19.

The table lists this clonotype with a count of one. V gene TRBV6-2 or TRBV6-3 combines with J gene TRBJ1-1; no firm D call. The CDR3 runs to 13 residues. V gave up 4 bases and J gave up 0 bases, with 6 bases separating them. CDR1 is MNHEY and CDR2 is SVGEGT in the germline V gene. CDR3 sequence reads: CASSLDMNTEAFF. The CDR3 DNA reads as TGTGCCAGCAGTTTAGACATGAACACTGAAGCTTTCTTT.

The chain carries TRBV5-1 and TRBJ1-1; D possibly corresponds to TRBD1 (5 bases). Trimming removed 2 bases from V and 4 bases from J, with 21 bases in between. This CDR3 comprises 17 residues. Germline CDR1 SGHRS, CDR2 YFSETQ. The chain's CDR3 is CASSFTYSRGAGTEAFF. CDR3 bases: TGCGCCAGCAGCTTTACCTACTCGAGAGGGGCGGGCACTGAAGCTTTCTTT.

The rearrangement joins TRBV7-2 to TRBJ1-1; D perhaps matches TRBD1 (5 bases). This CDR3 region has 15 residues. With 0 bases removed from V and 0 bases from J, the gap between germline ends came to 8 bases. Germline CDR1 is SGHTA and CDR2 is FQGNSA. The CDR3 loop reads CASSLAAGLNTEAFF. DNA of the CDR3: TGTGCCAGCAGCTTAGCGGCAGGGTTGAACACTGAAGCTTTCTTT. The full variable domain, in which reference TRBV7-2 and TRBJ1-1 provide the parts outside the CDR3, is GAGVSQSPSNKVTEKGKDVELRCDPISGHTALYWYRQSLGQGLEFLIYFQGNSAPDKSGLPSDRFSAERTGGSVSTLTIQRTQQEDSAVYLCASSLAAGLNTEAFFGQGTRLTVV.

The chain joins TRBV5-1 to TRBJ2-1; TRBD2 agrees at 9 bases. With 4 bases clipped from V and 10 bases from J, the junction kept 15 bases outside the gene matches. The CDR3 sequence is 16 residues long. Per germline, CDR1 SGHRS and CDR2 YFSETQ. Here the CDR3 reads CASSPGVAGAIGEQFF. The CDR3 DNA reads as TGCGCCAGCAGCCCGGGCGTAGCGGGAGCGATCGGCGAGCAGTTCTTC. The whole variable domain, remainder taken from reference TRBV5-1 and TRBJ2-1, is KAGVTQTPRYLIKTRGQQVTLSCSPISGHRSVSWYQQTPGQGLQFLFEYFSETQRNKGNFPGRFSGRQFSNSRSEMNVSTLELGDSALYLCASSPGVAGAIGEQFFGPGTRLTVL.

This clonotype came up a few times. The V gene is TRBV2, the J gene TRBJ1-1, with D hard to call. Trimming cost V 5 bases and J 1 base, with 8 bases left between them. The CDR3 is 13 residues long. The germline CDR1 and CDR2 sequences are SNHLY and FYNNEI. CDR3 sequence reads: CASSFYKNTEAFF. CDR3 sequence (DNA): TGTGCCAGCAGTTTTTACAAGAACACTGAAGCTTTCTTT.

This chain uses TRBV7-3 with TRBJ1-1, with D perhaps matching TRBD1 (5 bases). CDR3 size: 18 residues. Looked up from germline, CDR1 is SGHTA and CDR2 is FQGTGA. The V end lost 5 bases, the J end lost 3 bases, and 25 bases lay between the germline ends. The CDR3 DNA reads TGTGCCAGCAGCGCTGACAGACGACACCCTATGAGGTACACTGAAGCTTTCTTT. It encodes CASSADRRHPMRYTEAFF.

This clonotype was observed once. The rearrangement links TRBV6-1 to TRBJ1-3, with D maybe TRBD1 (6 bases). Trimming took 5 bases from V and 2 from J, leaving 16 bases between them. The CDR3 sequence is 16 residues long. From germline, CDR1 is MNHNS and CDR2 SASEGT. CDR3 residues: CASSRTVSEPGNTIYF. CDR3 DNA sequence: TGTGCCAGCAGTAGGACAGTTTCCGAACCTGGAAACACCATATATTTT.

The sample holds a few counts of this clonotype. The genes are TRBV7-9 and TRBJ1-6; D is uncertain. The CDR3 is 13 amino acids. Germline loops: CDR1 SEHNR, CDR2 FQNEAQ (reference sequence). Trimming pared 1 base from V and 9 bases from J, leaving 7 bases between. The CDR3 spells CASSLDPGSPLHF. DNA of the CDR3: TGTGCCAGCAGCTTAGATCCGGGTTCACCCCTCCACTTT.

J is TRBJ1-6 and V is TRBV30; maybe TRBD1 (5 bases). The V gene's germline CDR1 is GTSNPN and CDR2 SVGIG (reference sequence). V shed 0 bases and J shed 4 bases, with 10 bases lying between them. This CDR3 has 15 residues. In DNA, the CDR3 is TGTGCCTGGAGTGTCGGGACGGGTTATAATTCACCCCTCCACTTT. This gives the protein CAWSVGTGYNSPLHF.

This clonotype turned up a few times. Compared with germline, one end of the junction differs, possibly owing to a read error. The CDR3 here is CASSFTSHEQYF. The DNA of the CDR3 is TGTGCCAGCAGCTTTACCTCCCACGAGCAGTACTTC. The gene calls are TRBV7-9 and TRBJ2-7; no clear D. The CDR3 extends over 12 amino acids. In germline, CDR1 is SEHNR, CDR2 FQNEAQ (reference sequence).

This rearrangement joins TRBV24-1 to TRBJ2-7, with a tentative D call TRBD1 (6 bases). Trimming cost V 0 bases and J 0 bases, with 11 bases left between them. Germline V CDR1 and CDR2: KGHDR, SFDVKD. The CDR3 is 16 amino acids. CDR3 sequence reads: CATSDLHREFSYEQYF. The CDR3 nucleotides read TGTGCCACCAGTGATTTGCACAGGGAGTTCTCCTACGAGCAGTACTTC.

This rearrangement joins TRBV28 to TRBJ2-5; D possibly uses TRBD1 or TRBD2 (5 bases each). CDR3 length equals 14 residues. Germline values: CDR1 MDHEN, CDR2 SYDVKM. V was pared by 5 bases and J by 5 bases, with 15 bases between. The CDR3 DNA reads TGTGCCAGCAGTCCCCGGGAATGGGGGGAGACCCAGTACTTC. Translation gives CASSPREWGETQYF.

The rearrangement joins TRBV10-1 to TRBJ2-2, with a weak D call TRBD2 (5 bases). Trimming stripped 1 base from V and 6 bases from J, with 18 bases between. Germline CDR1 is WNHNN and CDR2 is SYGVQD (reference sequence). CDR3 size: 17 residues. The CDR3 protein is CASSEFRGQVEAGELFF. CDR3 DNA sequence: TGCGCCAGCAGTGAGTTTAGAGGGCAGGTGGAGGCCGGGGAGCTGTTTTTT.

Remarks on this clonotype: Compared with germline, one end of the junction differs, possibly owing to a read error. The chain recombines TRBV7-2 with TRBJ2-3; 9 bases are shared with TRBD1. The CDR3 spans 15 residues. Germline V gives CDR1 SGHTA, CDR2 FQGNSA. Here the CDR3 DNA reads TGCGCCAGCAGCCAAGGGGACAGGGTGTCAGATACGCAGTATTTT. As protein: CASSQGDRVSDTQYF.

This clonotype was seen only once. The chain couples TRBV19 to TRBJ2-2; a weak D match, TRBD1 (6 bases). The V end lost 4 bases, the J end lost 3 bases, and 9 bases lay between the germline ends. Germline CDR1 and CDR2: LNHDA and SQIVND (reference sequence). The CDR3 length is 14 residues. Here the CDR3 reads CASSNQGYTGELFF. The CDR3 coding sequence is TGTGCCAGTAGTAATCAGGGGTACACCGGGGAGCTGTTTTTT.

This clonotype occurred a few times. The chain couples TRBV14 to TRBJ2-5, with no clear D. This CDR3 is 12 amino acids long. Trimming left V 2 bases short and J 3 bases short, with 4 bases between. Germline V gene lookup returns CDR1 SGHDN and CDR2 FVKESK. For the CDR3, the DNA is TGTGCCAGCAGCCAACCGGAAGAGACCCAGTACTTC. Translated, it gives CASSQPEETQYF.

The chain couples TRBV5-1 to TRBJ2-1, with TRBD2 as a possible D gene (5 bases). Trimming cost V 0 bases and J 10 bases, with 8 bases left between them. Germline loops: CDR1 SGHRS, CDR2 YFSETQ. The CDR3 covers 12 residues. The CDR3 DNA is TGCGCCAGCAGCTTGGGGGGAGCCGAGCAGTTCTTC. Protein product: CASSLGGAEQFF.

This chain links TRBV10-3 with TRBJ1-2, with 8 positions matching TRBD1. With V trimmed by 8 bases and J by 4 bases, 6 bases remained unmatched. CDR1 and CDR2 from the germline V gene are ENHRY and SYGVKD. The CDR3 covers 13 residues. The CDR3 nucleotides read TGTGCCATCGACAGGGGAGGGGGCTATGGCTACACCTTC. It specifies CAIDRGGGYGYTF.

CDR3 loop: CSTGPRDTEAFF. DNA for the CDR3: TGCAGCACGGGGCCCCGGGACACTGAAGCTTTCTTT. V and J are TRBV20-1 and TRBJ1-1, with D maybe TRBD1 (5 bases). Germline V gene sequence: CDR1 DFQATT, CDR2 SNEGSKA (reference sequence). This CDR3 has 12 amino acids.

This clonotype was detected only a few times. V gene TRBV20-1 combines with J gene TRBJ2-5, with D perhaps matching TRBD2 (5 bases). Germline CDR1 reads DFQATT; CDR2 reads SNEGSKA (reference sequence). The CDR3 is 13 residues long. The V end was cut by 5 bases, the J end by 4 bases, with 14 bases between. The CDR3 protein is CSAVHGAGETQYF. The CDR3 bases are TGCAGTGCTGTCCACGGCGCGGGAGAGACCCAGTACTTC.

This clonotype was detected only a few times. The junction does not match germline at one end; this may be a read error. V is TRBV11-3 and J is TRBJ1-2, with D possibly matching TRBD1 (6 bases). CDR3 size: 11 residues. CDR1 is SGHNT, CDR2 YENEEA, per germline. The CDR3 DNA sequence: TGTGCCAGCAGCTTAGAAGACAGGCCTTTGTTC. It is translated as CASSLEDRPLF. Full variable domain (missing parts from reference TRBV11-3 and TRBJ1-2): EAGVVQSPRYKIIEKKQPVAFWCNPISGHNTLYWYLQNLGQGPELLIRYENEEAVDDSQLPKDRFSAERLKGVDSTLKIQPAELGDSAVYLCASSLEDRPLFGSGTRLTVV.

This clonotype was seen a handful of times. The rearrangement links TRBV6-5 to TRBJ1-1; possibly TRBD1 for D (5 bases). This CDR3 is 14 amino acids long. V was cut by 2 bases and J by 1 base, with 8 bases left in between. Germline CDR1 MNHEY, CDR2 SVGAGI. CDR3 sequence reads: CASSYGTSNTEAFF. CDR3 sequence (DNA): TGTGCCAGCAGTTACGGGACGTCGAACACTGAAGCTTTCTTT.

The chain carries TRBV4-1 and TRBJ2-2; maybe TRBD2 (7 bases). The CDR3 loop spans 15 amino acids. Trimming took 7 bases from V and 7 from J, leaving 19 bases between them. Germline V gene sequence: CDR1 MGHRA, CDR2 YSYEKL. Here the CDR3 reads CASKDPWGGGGELFF. CDR3 nucleotides: TGCGCCAGCAAGGACCCTTGGGGAGGGGGCGGGGAGCTGTTTTTT.

As regards this clonotype: One end of the junction is discordant with germline, which a read error may explain. V gene TRBV27 combines with J gene TRBJ1-2, with TRBD1 identical over 7 bases. Germline V CDR1 and CDR2: MNHEY, SMNVEV (reference sequence). The CDR3 runs to 9 residues. Written as DNA, the CDR3 is TGTGCCAGAAGAAGACAGGGCGCCTTC. Protein sequence: CARRRQGAF.

This clonotype has a handful of counts. The chain links TRBV10-3 to TRBJ1-6, with D maybe TRBD1 (6 bases). CDR3 length: 13 residues. The V gene lost 3 bases and the J gene lost 6 bases, with 6 bases spanning the gap. Germline V gives CDR1 ENHRY, CDR2 SYGVKD. The CDR3 sequence is CAISDRGNSPLHF. CDR3 sequence (DNA): TGTGCCATCAGTGACAGGGGTAATTCACCCCTCCACTTT.

This clonotype showed up just a few times. The chain is built from TRBV20-1 and TRBJ1-2; 9 positions match TRBD1. The CDR3 consists of 16 residues. Looked up from germline, CDR1 is DFQATT and CDR2 is SNEGSKA (reference sequence). The V and J ends lost 0 bases and 7 bases, in that order; junction bases with no gene match: 12. CDR3 region: CSARDLKRQGDSGYTF. CDR3 coding DNA: TGCAGTGCTAGAGATCTGAAGAGACAGGGGGACTCTGGCTACACCTTC.

The chain carries TRBV7-2 and TRBJ2-2; no reliable D call. Deletions cut 3 bases from V and 8 bases from J, with 13 bases between. Per germline, CDR1 SGHTA and CDR2 FQGNSA. CDR3 size: 14 residues. The CDR3, as DNA: TGTGCCAGCAGCTTTGGCGCCCCGGCTGGGGAGCTGTTTTTT. Encoded protein: CASSFGAPAGELFF.

This rearrangement joins TRBV28 to TRBJ1-4, with D unresolved. The V and J ends lost 3 bases and 0 bases respectively, with 5 bases between them. Germline assignment: CDR1 MDHEN and CDR2 SYDVKM. The CDR3 sequence is 14 residues long. CDR3 bases: TGTGCCAGCAGTTTTGGAGCAACTAATGAAAAACTGTTTTTT. Translation: CASSFGATNEKLFF.

The rearrangement links TRBV5-8 to TRBJ1-6; D may be TRBD1 (5 bases). In germline, CDR1 is SGHTS, CDR2 YDEGEE. Trimming left V 4 bases short and J 14 bases short, with 22 bases between. The CDR3 sequence is 15 residues long. CDR3 nucleotide sequence: TGTGCCAGCAGCCTGCAGAGGGACGCAATAGGATCCCTCCACTTT. It specifies CASSLQRDAIGSLHF.

This sequence joins TRBV11-3 and TRBJ2-7; TRBD2 aligns across 7 bases. Trimming at V came to 4 bases and at J to 0 bases, leaving 3 bases not matched to a gene. Germline CDR1 and CDR2: SGHNT and YENEEA. The CDR3 is made up of 14 amino acids. CDR3: CASSSGGGSYEQYF. CDR3 nucleotide sequence: TGTGCCAGCAGCTCTGGGGGGGGCTCCTACGAGCAGTACTTC.

The chain employs TRBV11-2 and TRBJ2-5, with 7 bases that match TRBD2. In germline, CDR1 is SGHAT, CDR2 FQNNGV. V gave up 5 bases and J gave up 0 bases; unmatched junction bases: 6. The CDR3 runs to 15 residues. In DNA, the CDR3 is TGTGCCAGCAGCGCAATACTAGCGAACCAAGAGACCCAGTACTTC. It codes for CASSAILANQETQYF.

The rearrangement links TRBV4-1 to TRBJ2-1; the match to TRBD2 covers 13 bases. Losses at the gene ends were 4 bases for V and 6 bases for J; bases not matched to a gene: 3. Germline CDR1 and CDR2: MGHRA and YSYEKL. The CDR3 covers 15 residues. The CDR3 loop reads CASSRGLAGANEQFF. CDR3 coding DNA: TGCGCCAGCAGCCGTGGACTAGCGGGGGCCAATGAGCAGTTCTTC.